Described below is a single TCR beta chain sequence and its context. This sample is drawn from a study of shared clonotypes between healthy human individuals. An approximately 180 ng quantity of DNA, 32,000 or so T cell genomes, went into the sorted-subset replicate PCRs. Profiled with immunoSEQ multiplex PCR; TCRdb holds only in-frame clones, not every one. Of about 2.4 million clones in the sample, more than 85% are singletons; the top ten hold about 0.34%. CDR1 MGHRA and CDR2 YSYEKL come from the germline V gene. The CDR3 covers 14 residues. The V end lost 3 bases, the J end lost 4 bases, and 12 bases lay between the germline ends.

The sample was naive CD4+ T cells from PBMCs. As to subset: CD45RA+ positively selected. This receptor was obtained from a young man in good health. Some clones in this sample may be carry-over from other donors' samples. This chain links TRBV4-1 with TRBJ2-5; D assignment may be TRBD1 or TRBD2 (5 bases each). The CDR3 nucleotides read TGCGCCAGCAGCCAGCCGGGGCAGGCAGAGACCCAGTACTTC. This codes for CASSQPGQAETQYF.